This T cell receptor (beta chain) is from a study of shared clonotypes between healthy human individuals. As to this clone: The antigen is not known.

Study-wide points: Blood alone was sampled, and tissue repertoires likely differ. Across a handful of donors, naive CD4 shared 5% to 6%, naive CD8 under 4%, memory CD4 roughly 2.4%, memory CD8 0.4%.

The ends were cut back, 8 bases at V and 5 bases at J, with 15 bases in the middle. The CDR3 has 13 amino acids. Germline CDR1 reads SGHVS; CDR2 reads FQNEAQ. This table comes from immunoSEQ multiplex PCR, and its TCRdb copy is limited to in-frame clones, with some not included. The sample contains over 2 million clones, about 95% of which appear only once. Terminally differentiated effector memory CD45RA+ cells were excluded from the naive CD8 cells, which were CD45RO-negative and positively selected for CCR7. The chain employs TRBV7-8 and TRBJ2-5, with D tentatively TRBD2 (5 bases). The sample comprised naive CD8+ T cells sorted from blood. This sequence was found in a man aged 18 to 29 in good health. CDR3 amino acids: CASRLRDVETQYF. As DNA, the CDR3 is TGTGCCAGCCGTTTGAGGGATGTCGAGACCCAGTACTTC.